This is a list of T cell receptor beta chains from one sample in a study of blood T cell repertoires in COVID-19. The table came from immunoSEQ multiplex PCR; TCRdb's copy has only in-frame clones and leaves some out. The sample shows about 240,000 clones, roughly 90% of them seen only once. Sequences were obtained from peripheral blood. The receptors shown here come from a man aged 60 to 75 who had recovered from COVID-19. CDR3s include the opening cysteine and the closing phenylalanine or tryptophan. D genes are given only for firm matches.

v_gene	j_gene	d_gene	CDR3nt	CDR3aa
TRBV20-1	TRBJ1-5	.	TGCAGTGCTAGTCCGGGTCTACTCAATCAGCCCCAGCATTTT	CSASPGLLNQPQHF
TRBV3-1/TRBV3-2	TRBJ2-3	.	TGTGCCAGCAGCCAAGTGGGGGCTATTTCAGATACGCAGTATTTT	CASSQVGAISDTQYF
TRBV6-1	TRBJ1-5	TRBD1	TGTGCCAGCAGTGACATGTCAGGGGGGAATCAGCCCCAGCATTTT	CASSDMSGGNQPQHF
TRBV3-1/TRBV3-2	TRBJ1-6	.	TGTGCCAGCAGCCAAGATTTTATTGGGCAGCCCGATTATAATTCACCCCTCCACTTT	CASSQDFIGQPDYNSPLHF
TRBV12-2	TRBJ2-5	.	TGTGCAAGTCGCTCCTGGGTGCTAGCGGGGCTGGAGACCCAGTACTTC	CASRSWVLAGLETQYF
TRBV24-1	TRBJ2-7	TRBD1	TGTGCCACCAGTGGGGGGACAGGGGTATCCTACGAGCAGTACTTC	CATSGGTGVSYEQYF
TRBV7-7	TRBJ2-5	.	TGTGCCAGCAGCTTATTAGGGGGAAAAGAGACCCAGTACTTC	CASSLLGGKETQYF
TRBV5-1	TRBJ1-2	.	TGCGCCAGCAGCAAAGCAGGGGCAGGGAACTATGGCTACACCTTC	CASSKAGAGNYGYTF
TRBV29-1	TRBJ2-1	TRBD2	TGCAGCGTTGAATCCCTAGCGGGGGGGAACGAGCAGTTCTTC	CSVESLAGGNEQFF
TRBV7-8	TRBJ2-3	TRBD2	TGTGCCAGCAGCCCCGGCGGGGGGGCTGATACGCAGTATTTT	CASSPGGGADTQYF
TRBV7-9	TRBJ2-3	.	TGTGCCAGCAGCTTAGGAGCTAGCACAGATACGCAGTATTTT	CASSLGASTDTQYF
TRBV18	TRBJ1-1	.	TGTGCCAGCTCACGTGCGCGGGGCACTGAAGCTTTCTTT	CASSRARGTEAFF
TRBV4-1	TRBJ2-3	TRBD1	TGCGCCAGCAGCCGAGGGACAGGGGTCTCCACAGATACGCAGTATTTT	CASSRGTGVSTDTQYF
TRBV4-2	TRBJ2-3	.	TGTGCCAGCAGCCAAGGACCGGGGTCTTCCACAGATACGCAGTATTTT	CASSQGPGSSTDTQYF
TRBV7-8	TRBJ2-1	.	TGTGCCAGCAGCTTCACAACAGGGAGTCCCTACAATGAGCAGTTCTTC	CASSFTTGSPYNEQFF
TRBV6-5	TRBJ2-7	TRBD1	TGTGCCAGCAGACCCGACAGGGGACGGCACGAGCAGTACTTC	CASRPDRGRHEQYF
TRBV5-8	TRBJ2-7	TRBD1	TGTGCCAGCAGCCTCCGGGACAGGGGACTCGAGCAGTACTTC	CASSLRDRGLEQYF
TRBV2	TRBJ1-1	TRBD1	TGTGCCAGCAGTGAAGGACAGGGCGGGGCTTTCTTT	CASSEGQGGAFF
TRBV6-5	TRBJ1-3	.	TGTGCCAGCAGACAACAGGGTGGGTCTGGAAACACCATATATTTT	CASRQQGGSGNTIYF
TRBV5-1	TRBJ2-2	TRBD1	TGCGCCAGCAGCTTATTGGGGACAGGGAACACCGGGGAGCTGTTTTTT	CASSLLGTGNTGELFF
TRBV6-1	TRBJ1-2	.	TGTGCCAGCAGTGAAGGCAGCTATGGCTACACCTTC	CASSEGSYGYTF
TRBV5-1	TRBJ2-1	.	TGCGCCAGCAGTTATTCCCCCAGTGTCGGGTACAATGAGCAGTTCTTC	CASSYSPSVGYNEQFF
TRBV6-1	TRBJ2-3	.	TGTGCCAGCAGTGTAGCGACATCCTACACAGATACGCAGTATTTT	CASSVATSYTDTQYF
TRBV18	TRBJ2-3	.	TGTGCCAGCTCACCAGACGATACAGGGTTAAGCACAGATACGCAGTATTTT	CASSPDDTGLSTDTQYF
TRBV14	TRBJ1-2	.	TGTGCCAGCAGTCACTACAGGAGCGGCTACACCTTC	CASSHYRSGYTF